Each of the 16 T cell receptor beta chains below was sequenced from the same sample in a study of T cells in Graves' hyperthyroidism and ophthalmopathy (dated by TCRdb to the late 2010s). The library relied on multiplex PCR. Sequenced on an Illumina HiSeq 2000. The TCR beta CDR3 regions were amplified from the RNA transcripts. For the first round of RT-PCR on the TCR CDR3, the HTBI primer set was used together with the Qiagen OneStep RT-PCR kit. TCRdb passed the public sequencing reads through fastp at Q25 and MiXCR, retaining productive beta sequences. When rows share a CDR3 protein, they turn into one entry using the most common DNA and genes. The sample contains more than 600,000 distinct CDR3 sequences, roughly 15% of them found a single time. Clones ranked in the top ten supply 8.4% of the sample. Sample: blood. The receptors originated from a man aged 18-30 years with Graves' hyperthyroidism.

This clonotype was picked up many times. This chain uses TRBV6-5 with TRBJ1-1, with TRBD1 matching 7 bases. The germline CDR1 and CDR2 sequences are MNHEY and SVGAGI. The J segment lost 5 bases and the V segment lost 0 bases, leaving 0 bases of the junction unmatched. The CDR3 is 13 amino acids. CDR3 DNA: TGTGCCAGCAGTTACTCGGGACAGACTGAAGCTTTCTTT. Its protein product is CASSYSGQTEAFF.

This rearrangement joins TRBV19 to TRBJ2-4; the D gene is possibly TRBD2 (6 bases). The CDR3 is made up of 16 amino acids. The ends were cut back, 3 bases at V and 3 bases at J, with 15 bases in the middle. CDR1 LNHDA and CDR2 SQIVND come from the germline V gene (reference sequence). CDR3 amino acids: CASSMVAGRDKNIQYF. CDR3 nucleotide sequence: TGTGCCAGTAGTATGGTGGCGGGAAGGGACAAAAACATTCAGTACTTC.

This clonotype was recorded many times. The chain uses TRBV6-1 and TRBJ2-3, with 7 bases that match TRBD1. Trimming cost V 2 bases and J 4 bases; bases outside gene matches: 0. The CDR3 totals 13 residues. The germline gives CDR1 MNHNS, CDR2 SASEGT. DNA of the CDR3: TGTGCCAGCAGTGAACAGGGGGCAGATACGCAGTATTTT. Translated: CASSEQGADTQYF.

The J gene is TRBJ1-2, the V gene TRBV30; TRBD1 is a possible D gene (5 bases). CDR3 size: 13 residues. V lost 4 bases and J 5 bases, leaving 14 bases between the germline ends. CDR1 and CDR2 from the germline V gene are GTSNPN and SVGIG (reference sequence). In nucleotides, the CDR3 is TGTGCCTGGACGGGGGGAGATAGGTATGGCTACACCTTC. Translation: CAWTGGDRYGYTF.

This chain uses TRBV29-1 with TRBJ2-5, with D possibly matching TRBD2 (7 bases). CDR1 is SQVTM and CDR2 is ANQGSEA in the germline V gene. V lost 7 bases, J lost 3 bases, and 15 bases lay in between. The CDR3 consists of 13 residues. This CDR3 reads CSAYIGGEETQYF. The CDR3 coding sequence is TGCAGCGCCTACATAGGGGGGGAAGAGACCCAGTACTTC.

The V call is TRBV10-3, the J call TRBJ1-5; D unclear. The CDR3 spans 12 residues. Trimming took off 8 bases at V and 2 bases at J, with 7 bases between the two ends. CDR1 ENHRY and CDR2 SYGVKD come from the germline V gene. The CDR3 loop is CAIAEGNQPQHF. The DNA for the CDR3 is TGTGCCATCGCCGAGGGCAATCAGCCCCAGCATTTT.

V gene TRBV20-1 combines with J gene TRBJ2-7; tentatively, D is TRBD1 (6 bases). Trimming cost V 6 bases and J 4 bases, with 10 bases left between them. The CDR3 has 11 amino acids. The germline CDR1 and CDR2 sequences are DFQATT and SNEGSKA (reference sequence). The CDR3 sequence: CSADTGYEQYF. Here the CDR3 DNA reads TGCAGTGCCGATACAGGGTACGAGCAGTACTTC.

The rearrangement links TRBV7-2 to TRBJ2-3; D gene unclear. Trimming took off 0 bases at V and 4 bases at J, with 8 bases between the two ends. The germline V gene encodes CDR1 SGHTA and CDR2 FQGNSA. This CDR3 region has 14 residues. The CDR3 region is CASSLAHGADTQYF. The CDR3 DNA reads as TGTGCCAGCAGCTTAGCGCACGGAGCAGATACGCAGTATTTT.

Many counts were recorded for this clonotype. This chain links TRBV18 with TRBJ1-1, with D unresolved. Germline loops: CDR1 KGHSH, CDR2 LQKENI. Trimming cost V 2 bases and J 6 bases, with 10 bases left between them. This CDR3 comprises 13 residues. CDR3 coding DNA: TGTGCCAGCTCACCAATGAGTTACGCTGAAGCTTTCTTT. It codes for CASSPMSYAEAFF.

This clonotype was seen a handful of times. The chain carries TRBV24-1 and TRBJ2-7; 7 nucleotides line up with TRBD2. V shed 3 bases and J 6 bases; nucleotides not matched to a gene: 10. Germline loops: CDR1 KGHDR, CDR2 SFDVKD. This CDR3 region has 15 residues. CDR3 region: CATSDKMGAGREQYF. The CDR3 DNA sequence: TGTGCCACCAGTGATAAAATGGGAGCGGGGCGCGAGCAGTACTTC.

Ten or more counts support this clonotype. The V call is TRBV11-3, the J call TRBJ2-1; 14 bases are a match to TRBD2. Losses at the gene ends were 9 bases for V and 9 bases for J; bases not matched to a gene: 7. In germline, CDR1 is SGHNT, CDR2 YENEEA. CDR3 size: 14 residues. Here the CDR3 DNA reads TGTGCCAGTGCGGGACTAGCGGGAGAGGGTGAGCAGTTCTTC. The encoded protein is CASAGLAGEGEQFF.

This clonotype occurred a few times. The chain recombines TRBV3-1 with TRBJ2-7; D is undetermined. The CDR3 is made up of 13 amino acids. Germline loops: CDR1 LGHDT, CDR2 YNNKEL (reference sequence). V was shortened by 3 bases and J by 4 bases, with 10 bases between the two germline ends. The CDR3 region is CASSHSSRYEQYF. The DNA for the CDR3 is TGTGCCAGCAGCCATTCCAGTCGTTACGAGCAGTACTTC.

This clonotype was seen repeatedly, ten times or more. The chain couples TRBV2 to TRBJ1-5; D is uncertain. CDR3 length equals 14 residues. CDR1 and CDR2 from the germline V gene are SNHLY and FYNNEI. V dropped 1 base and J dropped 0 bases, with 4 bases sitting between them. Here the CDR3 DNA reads TGTGCCAGCAGTGAAGACATTAGCAATCAGCCCCAGCATTTT. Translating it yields CASSEDISNQPQHF.

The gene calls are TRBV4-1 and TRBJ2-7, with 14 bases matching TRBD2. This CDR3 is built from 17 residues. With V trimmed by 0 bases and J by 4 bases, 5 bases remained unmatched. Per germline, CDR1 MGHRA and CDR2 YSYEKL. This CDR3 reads CASSQEGTSGSKYEQYF. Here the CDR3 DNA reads TGCGCCAGCAGCCAAGAAGGGACTAGCGGGAGTAAGTACGAGCAGTACTTC.

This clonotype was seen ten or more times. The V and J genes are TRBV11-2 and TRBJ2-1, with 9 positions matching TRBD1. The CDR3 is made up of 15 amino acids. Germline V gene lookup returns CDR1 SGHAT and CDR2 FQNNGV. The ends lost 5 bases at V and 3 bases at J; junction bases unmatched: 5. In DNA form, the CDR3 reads TGTGCCAGCAGCGTAGGGACAGGGAACTACAATGAGCAGTTCTTC. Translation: CASSVGTGNYNEQFF.

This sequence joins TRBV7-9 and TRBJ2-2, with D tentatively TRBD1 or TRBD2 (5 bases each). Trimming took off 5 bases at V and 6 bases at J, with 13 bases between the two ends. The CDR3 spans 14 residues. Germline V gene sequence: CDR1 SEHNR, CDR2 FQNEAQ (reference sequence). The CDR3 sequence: CASSPQVGAGELFF. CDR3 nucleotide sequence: TGTGCCAGCAGCCCTCAAGTGGGGGCCGGGGAGCTGTTTTTT.